The source of this T cell receptor beta chain is a study of T cell responses to AZD1222 COVID-19 vaccine. Whole-study context: Second-dose schedules of about 4 or about 12 weeks were combined.

V lost 6 bases to trimming and J lost 2 bases; unmatched junction nucleotides: 12. The CDR3 has 17 residues. Germline V gene data show CDR1 as LGHDT and CDR2 as YNNKEL (reference sequence). Whole-study findings and limits: Recipients of two AZD1222 doses showed rising Spike-specific TCR breadth and depth.

The table came from immunoSEQ multiplex PCR; TCRdb's copy has only in-frame clones and leaves some out. The sample yields 85,000 to 90,000 clones, roughly 88% seen once. With respect to this clone: The antigen is undetermined.

The material was peripheral blood, obtained on day 0 of AZD1222 vaccination. This TCR was recovered from an adult in good health. V is TRBV3-1 (or the pseudogene TRBV3-2) and J is TRBJ2-5; 10 bases map to TRBD2. CDR3 sequence reads: CASSQVTKREGQETQYF. In DNA, the CDR3 is TGTGCCAGCAGTCAGGTGACGAAGCGGGAGGGGCAAGAGACCCAGTACTTC.